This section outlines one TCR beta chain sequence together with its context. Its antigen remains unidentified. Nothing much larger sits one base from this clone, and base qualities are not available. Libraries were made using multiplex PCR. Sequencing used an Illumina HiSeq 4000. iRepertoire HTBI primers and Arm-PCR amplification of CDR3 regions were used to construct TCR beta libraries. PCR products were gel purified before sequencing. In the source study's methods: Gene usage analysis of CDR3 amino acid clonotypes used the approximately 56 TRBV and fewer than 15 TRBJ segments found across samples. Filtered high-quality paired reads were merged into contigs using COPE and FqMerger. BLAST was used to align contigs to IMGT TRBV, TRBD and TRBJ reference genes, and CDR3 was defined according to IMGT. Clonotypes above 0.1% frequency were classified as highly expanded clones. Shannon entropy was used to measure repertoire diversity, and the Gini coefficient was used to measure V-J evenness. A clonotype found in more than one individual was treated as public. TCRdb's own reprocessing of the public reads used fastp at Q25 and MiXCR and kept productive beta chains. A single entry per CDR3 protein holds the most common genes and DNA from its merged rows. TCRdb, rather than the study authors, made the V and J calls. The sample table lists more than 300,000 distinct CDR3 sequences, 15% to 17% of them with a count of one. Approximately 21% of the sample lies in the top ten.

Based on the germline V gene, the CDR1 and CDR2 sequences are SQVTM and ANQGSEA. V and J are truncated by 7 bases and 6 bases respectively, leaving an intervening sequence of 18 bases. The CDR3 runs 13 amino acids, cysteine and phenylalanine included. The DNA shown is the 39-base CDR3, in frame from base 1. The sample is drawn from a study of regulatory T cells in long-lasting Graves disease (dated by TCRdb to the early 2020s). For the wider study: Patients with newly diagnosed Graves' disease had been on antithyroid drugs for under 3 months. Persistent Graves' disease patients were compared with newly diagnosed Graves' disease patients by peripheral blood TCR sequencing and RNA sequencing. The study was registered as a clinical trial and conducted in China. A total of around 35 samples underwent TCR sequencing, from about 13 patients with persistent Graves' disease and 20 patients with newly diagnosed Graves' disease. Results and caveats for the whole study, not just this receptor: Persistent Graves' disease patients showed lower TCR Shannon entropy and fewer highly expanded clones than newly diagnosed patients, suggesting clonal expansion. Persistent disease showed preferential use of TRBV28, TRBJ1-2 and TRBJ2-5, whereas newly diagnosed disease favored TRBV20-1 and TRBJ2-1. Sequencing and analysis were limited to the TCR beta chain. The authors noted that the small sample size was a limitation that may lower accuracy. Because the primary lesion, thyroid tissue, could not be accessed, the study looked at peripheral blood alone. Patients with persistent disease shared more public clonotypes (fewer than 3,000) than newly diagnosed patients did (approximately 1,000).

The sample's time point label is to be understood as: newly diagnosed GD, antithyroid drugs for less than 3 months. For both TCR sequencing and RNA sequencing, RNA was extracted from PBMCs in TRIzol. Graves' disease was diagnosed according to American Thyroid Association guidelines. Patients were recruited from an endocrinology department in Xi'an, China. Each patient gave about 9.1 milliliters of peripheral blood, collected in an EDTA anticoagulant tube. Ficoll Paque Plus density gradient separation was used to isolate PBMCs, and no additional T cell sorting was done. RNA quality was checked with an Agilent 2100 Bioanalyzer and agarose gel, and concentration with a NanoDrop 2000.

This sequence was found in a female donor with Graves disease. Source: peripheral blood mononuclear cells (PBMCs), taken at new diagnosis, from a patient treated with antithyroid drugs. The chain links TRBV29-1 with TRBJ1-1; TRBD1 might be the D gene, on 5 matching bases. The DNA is TGCAGCGCACGTCCTCAGGGAAAGCCTGAAGCTTTCTTT. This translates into CSARPQGKPEAFF.